These 26 T cell receptor beta chains originate from one sample sequenced in a study of regulatory dendritic cells for organ transplantation. Sequenced by immunoSEQ multiplex PCR; TCRdb stores in-frame clones only, minus some. The sample has fewer than 50,000 clones; about 93% are singletons. Sequences were obtained from naive CD8+ T cells from blood. Subset here: CD45RA+ naive T cells. These receptors were taken from a human donor in good health.

The chain has TRBV7-3 and TRBJ1-5; 7 bases are a match to TRBD1. This CDR3 spans 15 amino acids. The ends lost 3 bases at V and 5 bases at J; junction bases unmatched: 7. Germline CDR1 and CDR2: SGHTA and FQGTGA. Here the CDR3 reads CASSFFDRVDQPQHF. In DNA, the CDR3 is TGTGCCAGCAGCTTTTTCGACAGGGTTGATCAGCCCCAGCATTTT.

The J gene is TRBJ2-3, the V gene TRBV27, with 8 bases that match TRBD2. Germline-derived CDR1 and CDR2 are MNHEY and SMNVEV (reference sequence). CDR3 length: 15 amino acids. Trimming at V came to 5 bases and at J to 4 bases, leaving 8 bases not matched to a gene. CDR3 in DNA: TGTGCCAGCAGTGGCGAAGCGGGAGTCGCAGATACGCAGTATTTT. This gives the protein CASSGEAGVADTQYF.

The V and J genes are TRBV4-1 and TRBJ1-2; D is unclear. V gave up 3 bases and J gave up 2 bases, with 19 bases separating them. The length of the CDR3 is 17 residues. Germline lookup yields CDR1 MGHRA and CDR2 YSYEKL. CDR3 coding DNA: TGCGCCAGCAGCCAGGTCGAGTCGAGGCGCGGGAACTATGGCTACACCTTC. This sequence encodes CASSQVESRRGNYGYTF.

This chain uses TRBV9 with TRBJ1-1; no clear D. V dropped 0 bases and J dropped 3 bases, with 12 bases sitting between them. CDR1 and CDR2 from the germline V gene are SGDLS and YYNGEE. The CDR3 is 15 residues long. The CDR3 coding sequence is TGTGCCAGCAGCGTAGGGTTACAGATTCACACTGAAGCTTTCTTT. Encoded protein: CASSVGLQIHTEAFF.

The chain recombines TRBV28 with TRBJ1-1; D is unresolved. The CDR3 is 12 amino acids. V was shortened by 6 bases and J by 0 bases, with 5 bases between the two germline ends. Germline V gene lookup returns CDR1 MDHEN and CDR2 SYDVKM. CDR3 in amino acids: CASRLLNTEAFF. The DNA for the CDR3 is TGTGCCAGCAGGCTCCTGAACACTGAAGCTTTCTTT.

This sequence joins TRBV6-1 and TRBJ2-1, with unresolved D. The germline V gene encodes CDR1 MNHNS and CDR2 SASEGT. V shed 1 base and J shed 8 bases, with 9 bases lying between them. CDR3 length equals 13 residues. The CDR3 spells CASSEGGWYEQFF. CDR3 coding DNA: TGTGCCAGCAGTGAAGGGGGATGGTATGAGCAGTTCTTC.

The chain carries TRBV5-5 and TRBJ2-7; possibly TRBD1 for D (6 bases). Trimming removed 0 bases at V and 4 bases at J, with 11 bases between. The length of the CDR3 is 14 residues. The germline V gene encodes CDR1 SGHKS and CDR2 YYEKEE (reference sequence). The CDR3 region has the DNA TGTGCCAGCAGCTTGGGGCAGGGGCAGTACGAGCAGTACTTC. Protein product: CASSLGQGQYEQYF.

This chain links TRBV7-3 with TRBJ1-1, with 7 bases identical to TRBD1. V lost 5 bases, J lost 3 bases, and 9 bases stayed unmatched. This CDR3 has 15 residues. The V gene's germline CDR1 is SGHTA and CDR2 FQGTGA. The CDR3 sequence: CASSQDTGVYTEAFF. The CDR3 DNA reads TGTGCCAGCAGCCAAGATACAGGGGTGTACACTGAAGCTTTCTTT.

The rearrangement joins TRBV2 to TRBJ2-3, with unresolved D. The CDR3 totals 12 residues. CDR1 is SNHLY, CDR2 FYNNEI, per germline. Trimming left V 6 bases short and J 6 bases short, with 10 bases between. CDR3 nucleotide sequence: TGTGCCAGCAGAGGAGCAAGGGATACGCAGTATTTT. Its protein product is CASRGARDTQYF.

The V and J genes are TRBV25-1 and TRBJ1-2; D remains unclear. Per germline, CDR1 MGHDK and CDR2 SYGVNS. The CDR3 extends over 13 amino acids. Trimming cost V 2 bases and J 8 bases, with 12 bases left between them. In nucleotides, the CDR3 is TGTGCCAGCAGTGAACGGGAGCAGGAGGGCTACACCTTC. It specifies CASSEREQEGYTF.

The rearrangement joins TRBV4-1 to TRBJ2-1, with 8 bases lining up with TRBD2. Germline V CDR1 and CDR2: MGHRA, YSYEKL. CDR3 length: 17 residues. The V and J ends lost 0 bases and 8 bases, in that order; junction bases with no gene match: 12. CDR3 sequence (DNA): TGCGCCAGCAGCCAAGATCTGGGGACTAGTTTATACGATGAGCAGTTCTTC. Its protein is CASSQDLGTSLYDEQFF.

The chain uses TRBV9 and TRBJ2-3; possible D gene TRBD2, 6 bases. Germline loops: CDR1 SGDLS, CDR2 YYNGEE. V gave up 3 bases and J gave up 4 bases, with 12 bases separating them. The CDR3 totals 14 residues. CDR3 sequence reads: CASSAGTPADTQYF. The CDR3 bases are TGTGCCAGCAGCGCTGGGACTCCCGCAGATACGCAGTATTTT.

The gene calls are TRBV29-1 and TRBJ1-2; 7 nucleotides match TRBD1. Germline trimming cut 4 bases from V and 4 bases from J; bases unmatched to any gene: 6. The CDR3 is 13 residues long. Looked up from germline, CDR1 is SQVTM and CDR2 is ANQGSEA. The CDR3 reads CSVVTGEAYGYTF. CDR3 bases: TGCAGCGTTGTAACAGGGGAGGCCTATGGCTACACCTTC.

The chain links TRBV11-2 to TRBJ2-7, with a weak D call TRBD2 (5 bases). From germline, CDR1 is SGHAT and CDR2 FQNNGV. V lost 1 base and J 0 bases, leaving 7 bases between the germline ends. This CDR3 region has 14 residues. The CDR3 nucleotides are TGTGCCAGCAGCTTAGGTGGAGGCTCCTACGAGCAGTACTTC. Protein sequence: CASSLGGGSYEQYF.

This clone has a single count. This rearrangement joins TRBV4-1 to TRBJ1-1; D is unclear. V shed 5 bases and J shed 5 bases, with 18 bases lying between them. The CDR3 sequence is 15 residues long. Looked up from germline, CDR1 is MGHRA and CDR2 is YSYEKL. In DNA, the CDR3 is TGCGCCAGCAGCTTAGCCCCGGATCTTTTTACTGAAGCTTTCTTT. Its protein product is CASSLAPDLFTEAFF.

The chain couples TRBV11-1 to TRBJ2-1; unclear D gene. The CDR3 is 13 amino acids. V was cut by 8 bases and J by 3 bases, with 11 bases left in between. Per germline, CDR1 SGHAT and CDR2 FQDESV (reference sequence). For the CDR3, the DNA is TGTGCCAGCGAGTCGGTGGACTACAATGAGCAGTTCTTC. As protein: CASESVDYNEQFF.

The J gene is TRBJ2-7, the V gene TRBV7-9; 7 bases are shared with TRBD2. This CDR3 spans 15 amino acids. J gave up 2 bases and V 4 bases, and 8 bases lay outside the gene matches. Germline values: CDR1 SEHNR, CDR2 FQNEAQ (reference sequence). CDR3 coding DNA: TGTGCCAGCAGCTCCGAGGAGCGGGGTACCTACGAGCAGTACTTC. It is translated as CASSSEERGTYEQYF. The full variable domain, completed using reference TRBV7-9 and TRBJ2-7, is DTGVSQNPRHKITKRGQNVTFRCDPISEHNRLYWYRQTLGQGPEFLTYFQNEAQLEKSRLLSDRFSAERPKGSFSTLEIQRTEQGDSAMYLCASSSEERGTYEQYFGPGTRLTVT.

The gene calls are TRBV27 and TRBJ2-3; a possible D gene is TRBD2 (5 bases). This CDR3 spans 16 amino acids. Trimming pared 3 bases from V and 6 bases from J, leaving 19 bases between. Germline V gene lookup returns CDR1 MNHEY and CDR2 SMNVEV (reference sequence). This chain's CDR3 is CASSFWPEAFDDTQYF. The CDR3 DNA sequence: TGTGCCAGCAGTTTTTGGCCGGAGGCATTTGATGATACGCAGTATTTT.

The chain combines TRBV10-3 with TRBJ1-1, with D uncertain. Trimming stripped 3 bases from V and 3 bases from J, with 11 bases between. Germline V CDR1 and CDR2: ENHRY, SYGVKD. This CDR3 region has 14 residues. The CDR3 DNA reads TGTGCCATCAGTGATGCGGGCTCCTACACTGAAGCTTTCTTT. Translating gives CAISDAGSYTEAFF.

The rearrangement links TRBV19 to TRBJ2-1; a possible D gene is TRBD2 (5 bases). Trimming cost V 5 bases and J 5 bases, with 10 bases left between them. This CDR3 has 13 amino acids. Per the germline V gene, CDR1 is LNHDA and CDR2 is SQIVND (reference sequence). DNA of the CDR3: TGTGCCAGTAGTCTGACTAACAACAATGAGCAGTTCTTC. The encoded protein is CASSLTNNNEQFF.

The chain has TRBV13 and TRBJ2-3, with 10 nucleotides matching TRBD2. This CDR3 region has 17 residues. Germline values: CDR1 PRHDT, CDR2 FYEKMQ (reference sequence). The trim removed 0 bases at V and 2 bases at J, leaving 5 bases unmatched. The CDR3 region is CASSLGLAGANTDTQYF. The CDR3 coding sequence is TGTGCCAGCAGCTTAGGGCTAGCGGGGGCCAACACAGATACGCAGTATTTT.

The chain carries TRBV27 and TRBJ2-7; D perhaps matches TRBD1 (7 bases). Trimming shortened V by 5 bases and J by 3 bases, and 14 bases separated the two germline ends. This CDR3 is built from 14 residues. Germline V gene sequence: CDR1 MNHEY, CDR2 SMNVEV (reference sequence). The CDR3 DNA is TGTGCCAGCAGTCCCAGACAGGGACTCTACGAGCAGTACTTC. Protein sequence: CASSPRQGLYEQYF.

The V call is TRBV6-1, the J call TRBJ2-7; 9 bases agree with TRBD2. Germline loops: CDR1 MNHNS, CDR2 SASEGT. The CDR3 totals 16 residues. V lost 1 base to trimming and J lost 0 bases; unmatched junction nucleotides: 4. This chain's CDR3 is CASSEGNSGSSYEQYF. For the CDR3, the DNA is TGTGCCAGCAGTGAAGGAAATAGCGGGAGCTCCTACGAGCAGTACTTC.

The rearrangement joins TRBV27 to TRBJ2-7, with D hard to call. There are 12 residues in the CDR3. Germline CDR1 reads MNHEY; CDR2 reads SMNVEV (reference sequence). Trimming shortened V by 1 base and J by 6 bases, and 7 bases separated the two germline ends. The CDR3 spells CASSLWGSEQYF. DNA for the CDR3: TGTGCCAGCAGTTTATGGGGTTCCGAGCAGTACTTC.

J is TRBJ1-3 and V is TRBV6-1; D call uncertain. Germline loops: CDR1 MNHNS, CDR2 SASEGT. V shed 3 bases and J shed 4 bases, with 16 bases lying between them. The CDR3 has 16 residues. The CDR3 spells CASSDRSSRAGNTIYF. CDR3 nucleotides: TGTGCCAGCAGTGACAGGAGTTCAAGGGCAGGAAACACCATATATTTT.

The rearrangement links TRBV27 to TRBJ2-3; possibly TRBD2 for D (6 bases). Germline V gene lookup returns CDR1 MNHEY and CDR2 SMNVEV (reference sequence). The ends were cut back, 7 bases at V and 0 bases at J, with 14 bases in the middle. The CDR3 extends over 15 amino acids. CDR3 amino acids: CASKVAGPSTDTQYF. In DNA form, the CDR3 reads TGTGCCAGCAAAGTCGCGGGGCCCAGCACAGATACGCAGTATTTT.